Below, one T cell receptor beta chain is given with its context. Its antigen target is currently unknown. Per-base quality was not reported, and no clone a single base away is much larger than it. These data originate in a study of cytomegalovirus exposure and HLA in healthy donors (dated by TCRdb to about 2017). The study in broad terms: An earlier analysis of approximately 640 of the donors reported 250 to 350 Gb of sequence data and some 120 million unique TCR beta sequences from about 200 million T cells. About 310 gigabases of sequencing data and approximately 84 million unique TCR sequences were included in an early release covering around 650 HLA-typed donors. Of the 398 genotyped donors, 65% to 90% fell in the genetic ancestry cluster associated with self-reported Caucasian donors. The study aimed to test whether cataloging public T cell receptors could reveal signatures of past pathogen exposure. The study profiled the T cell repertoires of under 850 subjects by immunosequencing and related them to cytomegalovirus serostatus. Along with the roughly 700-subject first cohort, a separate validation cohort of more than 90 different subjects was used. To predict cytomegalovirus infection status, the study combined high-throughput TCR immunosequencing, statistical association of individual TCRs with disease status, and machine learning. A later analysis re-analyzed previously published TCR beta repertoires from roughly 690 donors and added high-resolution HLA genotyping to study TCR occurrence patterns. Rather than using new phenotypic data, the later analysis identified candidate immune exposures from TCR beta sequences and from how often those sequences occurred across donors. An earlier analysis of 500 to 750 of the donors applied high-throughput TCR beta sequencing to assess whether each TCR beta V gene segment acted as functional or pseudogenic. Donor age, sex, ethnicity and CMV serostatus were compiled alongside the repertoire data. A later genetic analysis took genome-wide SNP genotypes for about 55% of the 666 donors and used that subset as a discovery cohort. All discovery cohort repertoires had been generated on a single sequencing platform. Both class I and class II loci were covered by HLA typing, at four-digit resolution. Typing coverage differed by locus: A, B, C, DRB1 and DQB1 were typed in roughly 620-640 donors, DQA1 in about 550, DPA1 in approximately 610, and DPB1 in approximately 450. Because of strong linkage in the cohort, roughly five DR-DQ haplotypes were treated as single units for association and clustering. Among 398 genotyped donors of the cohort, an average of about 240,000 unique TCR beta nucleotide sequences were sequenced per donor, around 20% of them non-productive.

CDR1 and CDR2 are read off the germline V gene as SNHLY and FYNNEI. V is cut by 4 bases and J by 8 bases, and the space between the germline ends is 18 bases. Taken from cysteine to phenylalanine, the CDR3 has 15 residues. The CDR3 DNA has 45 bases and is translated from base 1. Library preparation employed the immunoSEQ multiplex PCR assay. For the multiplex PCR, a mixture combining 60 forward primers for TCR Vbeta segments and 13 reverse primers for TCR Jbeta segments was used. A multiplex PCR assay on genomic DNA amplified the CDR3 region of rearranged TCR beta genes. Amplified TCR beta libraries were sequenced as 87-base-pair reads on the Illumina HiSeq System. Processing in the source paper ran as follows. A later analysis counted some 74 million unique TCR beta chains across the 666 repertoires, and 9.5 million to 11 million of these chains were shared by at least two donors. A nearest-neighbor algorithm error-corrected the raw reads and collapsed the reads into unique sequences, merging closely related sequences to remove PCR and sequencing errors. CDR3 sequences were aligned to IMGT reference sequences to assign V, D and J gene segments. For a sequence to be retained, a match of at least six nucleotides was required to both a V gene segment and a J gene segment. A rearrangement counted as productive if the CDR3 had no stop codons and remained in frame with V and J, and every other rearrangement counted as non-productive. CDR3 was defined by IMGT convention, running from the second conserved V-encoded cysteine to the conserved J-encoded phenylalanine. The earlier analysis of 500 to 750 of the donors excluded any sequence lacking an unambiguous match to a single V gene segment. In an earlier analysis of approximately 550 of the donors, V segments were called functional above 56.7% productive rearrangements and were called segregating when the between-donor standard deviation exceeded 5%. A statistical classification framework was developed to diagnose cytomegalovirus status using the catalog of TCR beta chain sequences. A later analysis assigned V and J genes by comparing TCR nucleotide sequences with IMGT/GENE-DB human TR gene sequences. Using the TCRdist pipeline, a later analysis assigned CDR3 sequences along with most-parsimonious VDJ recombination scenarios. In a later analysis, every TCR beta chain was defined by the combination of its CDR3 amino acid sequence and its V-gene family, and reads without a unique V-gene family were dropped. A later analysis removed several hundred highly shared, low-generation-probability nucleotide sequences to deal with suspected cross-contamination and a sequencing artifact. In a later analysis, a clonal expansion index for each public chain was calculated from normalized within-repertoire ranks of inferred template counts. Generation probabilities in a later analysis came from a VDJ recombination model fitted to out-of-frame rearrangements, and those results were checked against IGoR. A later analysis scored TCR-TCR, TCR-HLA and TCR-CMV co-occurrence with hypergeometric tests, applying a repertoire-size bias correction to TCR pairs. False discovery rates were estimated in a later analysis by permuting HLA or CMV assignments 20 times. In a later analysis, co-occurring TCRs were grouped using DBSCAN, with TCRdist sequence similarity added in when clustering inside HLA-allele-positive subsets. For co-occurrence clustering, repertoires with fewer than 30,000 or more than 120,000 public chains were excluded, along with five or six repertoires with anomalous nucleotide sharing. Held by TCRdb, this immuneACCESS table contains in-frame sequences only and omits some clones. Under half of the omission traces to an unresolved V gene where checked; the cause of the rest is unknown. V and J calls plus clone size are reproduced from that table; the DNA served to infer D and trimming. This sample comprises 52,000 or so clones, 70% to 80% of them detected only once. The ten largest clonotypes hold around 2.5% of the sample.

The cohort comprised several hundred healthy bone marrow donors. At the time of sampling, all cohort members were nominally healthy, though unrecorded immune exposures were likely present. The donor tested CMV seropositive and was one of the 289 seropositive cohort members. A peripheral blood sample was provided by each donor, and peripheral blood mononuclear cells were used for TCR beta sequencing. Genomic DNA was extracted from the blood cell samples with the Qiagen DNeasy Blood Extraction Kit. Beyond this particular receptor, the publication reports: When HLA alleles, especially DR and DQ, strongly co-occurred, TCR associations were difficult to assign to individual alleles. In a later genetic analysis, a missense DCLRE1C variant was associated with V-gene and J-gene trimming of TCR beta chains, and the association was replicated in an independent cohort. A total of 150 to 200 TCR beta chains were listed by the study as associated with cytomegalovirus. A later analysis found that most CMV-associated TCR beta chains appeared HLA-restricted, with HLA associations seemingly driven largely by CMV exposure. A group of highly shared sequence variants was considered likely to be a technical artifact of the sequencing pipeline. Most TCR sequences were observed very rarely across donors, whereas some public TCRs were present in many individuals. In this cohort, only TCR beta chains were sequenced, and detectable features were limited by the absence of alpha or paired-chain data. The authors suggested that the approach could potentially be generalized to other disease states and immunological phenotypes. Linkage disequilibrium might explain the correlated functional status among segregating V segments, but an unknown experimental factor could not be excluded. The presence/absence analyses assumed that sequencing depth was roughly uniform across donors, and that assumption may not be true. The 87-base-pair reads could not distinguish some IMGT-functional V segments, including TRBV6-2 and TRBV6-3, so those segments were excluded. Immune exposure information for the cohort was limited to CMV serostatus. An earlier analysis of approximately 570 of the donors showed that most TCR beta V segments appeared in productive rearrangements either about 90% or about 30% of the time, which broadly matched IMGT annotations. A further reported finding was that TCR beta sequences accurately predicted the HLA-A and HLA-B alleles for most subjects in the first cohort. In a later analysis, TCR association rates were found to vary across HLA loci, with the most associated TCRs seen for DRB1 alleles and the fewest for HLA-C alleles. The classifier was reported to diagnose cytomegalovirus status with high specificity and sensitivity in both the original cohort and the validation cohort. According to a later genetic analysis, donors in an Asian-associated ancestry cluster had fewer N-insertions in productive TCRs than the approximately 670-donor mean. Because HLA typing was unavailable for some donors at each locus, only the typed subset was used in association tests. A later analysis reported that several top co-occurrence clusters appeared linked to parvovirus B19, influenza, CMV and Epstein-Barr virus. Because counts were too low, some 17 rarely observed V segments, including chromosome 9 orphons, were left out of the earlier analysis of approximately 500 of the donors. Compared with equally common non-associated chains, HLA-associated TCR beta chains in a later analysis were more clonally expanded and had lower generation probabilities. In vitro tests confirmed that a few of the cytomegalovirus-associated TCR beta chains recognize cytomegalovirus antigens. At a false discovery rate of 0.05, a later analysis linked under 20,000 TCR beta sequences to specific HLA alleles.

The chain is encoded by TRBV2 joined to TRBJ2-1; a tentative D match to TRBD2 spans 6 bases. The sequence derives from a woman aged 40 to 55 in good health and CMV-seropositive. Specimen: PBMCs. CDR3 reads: CASSARRGAIDEQFF. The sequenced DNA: TGTGCCAGCAGTGCCCGCCGCGGGGCCATTGATGAGCAGTTCTTC.